The present T cell receptor beta chain was sequenced within a study of cytomegalovirus exposure and HLA in healthy donors. Study conclusions and caveats: CMV antigen specificity was confirmed in vitro for a few CMV-associated chains. An analysis done earlier found most TCR beta V segments productive about 90% or about 30% of the time.

CDR3 length: 14 amino acids. Trimming left V 3 bases short and J 1 base short, with 10 bases between. CDR1 and CDR2 (germline): MNHNS, SASEGT. The PCR employed 60 Vbeta primers together with 13 Jbeta primers. Sequenced by immunoSEQ multiplex PCR; TCRdb stores in-frame clones only, minus some. The sample holds around 92,000 clones, around four fifths seen once. Sampled while nominally healthy, donors likely had unrecorded immune exposures. This clone was found a few times. Its specificity is unknown. The sample comprised PBMCs. The source of this sequence is a female donor in good health and CMV-seropositive. The chain is built from TRBV6-1 and TRBJ2-7; D is uncertain. The CDR3: CASSEQPTSYEQYF. DNA for the CDR3: TGTGCCAGCAGTGAGCAACCCACTTCCTACGAGCAGTACTTC.